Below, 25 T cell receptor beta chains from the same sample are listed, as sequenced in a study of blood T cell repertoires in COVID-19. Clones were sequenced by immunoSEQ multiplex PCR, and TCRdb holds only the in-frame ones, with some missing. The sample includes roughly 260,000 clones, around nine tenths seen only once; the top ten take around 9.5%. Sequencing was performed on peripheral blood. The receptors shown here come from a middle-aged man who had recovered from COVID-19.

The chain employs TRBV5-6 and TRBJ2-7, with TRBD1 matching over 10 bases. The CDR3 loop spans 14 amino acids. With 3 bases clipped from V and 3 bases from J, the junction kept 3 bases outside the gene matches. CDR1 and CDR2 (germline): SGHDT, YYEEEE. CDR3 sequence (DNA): TGTGCCAGCAGCTGGGGACAGGGGAACTACGAGCAGTACTTC. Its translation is CASSWGQGNYEQYF.

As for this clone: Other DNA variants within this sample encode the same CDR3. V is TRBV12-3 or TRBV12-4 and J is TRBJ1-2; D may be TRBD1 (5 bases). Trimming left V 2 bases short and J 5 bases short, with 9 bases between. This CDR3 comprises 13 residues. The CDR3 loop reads CASSLQGSYGYTF. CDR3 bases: TGTGCCAGCAGTTTACAGGGAAGTTATGGCTACACCTTC.

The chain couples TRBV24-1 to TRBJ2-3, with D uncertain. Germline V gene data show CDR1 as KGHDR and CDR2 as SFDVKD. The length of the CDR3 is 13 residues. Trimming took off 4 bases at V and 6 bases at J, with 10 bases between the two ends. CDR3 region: CATSDPPLDTQYF. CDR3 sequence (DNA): TGTGCCACCAGTGACCCCCCTTTGGATACGCAGTATTTT.

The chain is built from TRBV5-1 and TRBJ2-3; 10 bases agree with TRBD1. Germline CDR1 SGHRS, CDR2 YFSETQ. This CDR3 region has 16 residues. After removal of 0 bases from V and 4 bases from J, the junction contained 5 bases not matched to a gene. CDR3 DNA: TGCGCCAGCAGCTTGGGCCGGGACAGGGGCCCAGATACGCAGTATTTT. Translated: CASSLGRDRGPDTQYF.

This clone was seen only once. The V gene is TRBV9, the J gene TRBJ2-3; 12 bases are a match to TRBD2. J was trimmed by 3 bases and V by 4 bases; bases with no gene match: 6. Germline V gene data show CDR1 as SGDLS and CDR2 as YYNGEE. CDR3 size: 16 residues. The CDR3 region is CASSNLAGGLTDTQYF. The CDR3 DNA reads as TGTGCCAGCAGCAACCTAGCGGGAGGGCTAACAGATACGCAGTATTTT.

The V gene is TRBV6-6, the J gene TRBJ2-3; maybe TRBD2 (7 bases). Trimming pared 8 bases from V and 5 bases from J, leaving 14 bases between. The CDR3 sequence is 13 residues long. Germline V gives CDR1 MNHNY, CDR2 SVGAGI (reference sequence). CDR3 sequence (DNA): TGTGCCAGCGGCGGGGGCGGGGTAGATACGCAGTATTTT. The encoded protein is CASGGGGVDTQYF.

The CDR3: CASSTTGGDFQPQHF. The DNA for the CDR3 is TGTGCCAGTAGTACCACAGGGGGGGATTTTCAGCCCCAGCATTTT. The chain uses TRBV19 and TRBJ1-5, with TRBD1 identical over 8 bases. CDR1 and CDR2 (germline): LNHDA, SQIVND (reference sequence). V lost 4 bases, J lost 6 bases, and 8 bases stayed unmatched. There are 15 residues in the CDR3.

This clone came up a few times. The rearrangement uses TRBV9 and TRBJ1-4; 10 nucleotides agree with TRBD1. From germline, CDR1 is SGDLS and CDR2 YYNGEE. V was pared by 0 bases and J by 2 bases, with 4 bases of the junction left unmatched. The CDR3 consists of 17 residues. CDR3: CASSVGDRGITNEKLFF. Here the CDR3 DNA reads TGTGCCAGCAGCGTAGGGGACAGGGGTATTACTAATGAAAAACTGTTTTTT.

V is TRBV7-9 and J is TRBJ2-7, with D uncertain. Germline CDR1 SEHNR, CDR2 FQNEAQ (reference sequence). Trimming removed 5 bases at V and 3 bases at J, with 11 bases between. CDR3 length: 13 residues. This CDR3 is CASSQWRLYEQYF. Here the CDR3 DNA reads TGTGCCAGCAGCCAGTGGCGGCTCTACGAGCAGTACTTC.

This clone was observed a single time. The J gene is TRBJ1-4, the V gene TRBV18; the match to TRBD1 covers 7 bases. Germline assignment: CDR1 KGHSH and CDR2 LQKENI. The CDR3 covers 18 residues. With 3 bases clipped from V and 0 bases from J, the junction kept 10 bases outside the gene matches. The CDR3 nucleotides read TGTGCCAGCTCACCCCTTCCCGGGACAGTCGCAACTAATGAAAAACTGTTTTTT. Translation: CASSPLPGTVATNEKLFF.

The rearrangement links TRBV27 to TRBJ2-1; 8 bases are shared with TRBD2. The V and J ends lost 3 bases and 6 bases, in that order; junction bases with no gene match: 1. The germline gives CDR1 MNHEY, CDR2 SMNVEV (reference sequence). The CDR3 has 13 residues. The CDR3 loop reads CASSLAGGNEQFF. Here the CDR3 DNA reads TGTGCCAGCAGTTTGGCGGGGGGCAATGAGCAGTTCTTC.

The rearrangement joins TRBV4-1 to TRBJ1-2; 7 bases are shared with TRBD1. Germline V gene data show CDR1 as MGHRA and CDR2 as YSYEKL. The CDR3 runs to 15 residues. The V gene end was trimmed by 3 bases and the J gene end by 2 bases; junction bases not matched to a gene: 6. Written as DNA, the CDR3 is TGCGCCAGCAGCCACGCCTGGGGACAGAACTATGGCTACACCTTC. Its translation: CASSHAWGQNYGYTF.

As DNA, the CDR3 is TGCAGCGTTGGATTGGGAGGAACGGGCCCGGCCGCCGAGCAGTACTTC. It yields the protein CSVGLGGTGPAAEQYF. V is TRBV29-1 and J is TRBJ2-7; the D gene is possibly TRBD2 (6 bases). CDR1 and CDR2 (germline): SQVTM, ANQGSEA. This CDR3 has 16 residues. V was clipped by 4 bases and J by 6 bases, with 25 bases between them.

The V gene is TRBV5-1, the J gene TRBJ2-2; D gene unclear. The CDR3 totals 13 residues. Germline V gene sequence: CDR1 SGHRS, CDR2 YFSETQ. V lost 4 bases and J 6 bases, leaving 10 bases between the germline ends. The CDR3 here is CASSAGSAGELFF. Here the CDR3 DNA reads TGCGCCAGCAGCGCAGGTTCCGCCGGGGAGCTGTTTTTT.

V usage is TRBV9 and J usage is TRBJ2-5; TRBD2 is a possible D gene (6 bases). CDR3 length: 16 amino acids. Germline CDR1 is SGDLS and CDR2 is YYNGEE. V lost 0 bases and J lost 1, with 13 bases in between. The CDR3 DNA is TGTGCCAGCAGCGTAGATGGGGGACTTGTCCAAGAGACCCAGTACTTC. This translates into CASSVDGGLVQETQYF. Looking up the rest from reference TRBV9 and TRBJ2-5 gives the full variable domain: DSGVTQTPKHLITATGQRVTLRCSPRSGDLSVYWYQQSLDQGLQFLIQYYNGEERAKGNILERFSAQQFPDLHSELNLSSLELGDSALYFCASSVDGGLVQETQYFGPGTRLLVL.

The CDR3 is CASTSTGLLNTGELFF. CDR3 bases: TGCGCCAGCACCTCGACGGGACTCCTGAACACCGGGGAGCTGTTTTTT. The rearrangement joins TRBV5-1 to TRBJ2-2; weak D call: TRBD2 (6 bases). Trimming removed 6 bases from V and 1 base from J, with 16 bases in between. The CDR3 loop spans 16 amino acids. CDR1 and CDR2 from the germline V gene are SGHRS and YFSETQ. Together with reference TRBV5-1 and TRBJ2-2, the CDR3 gives the full variable domain: KAGVTQTPRYLIKTRGQQVTLSCSPISGHRSVSWYQQTPGQGLQFLFEYFSETQRNKGNFPGRFSGRQFSNSRSEMNVSTLELGDSALYLCASTSTGLLNTGELFFGEGSRLTVL.

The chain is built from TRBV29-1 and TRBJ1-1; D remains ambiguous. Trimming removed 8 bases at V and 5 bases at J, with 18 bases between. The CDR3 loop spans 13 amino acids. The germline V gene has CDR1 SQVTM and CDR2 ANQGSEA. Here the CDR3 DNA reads TGCAGCTCACGTTCGGGGTTTGAAACTGAAGCTTTCTTT. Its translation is CSSRSGFETEAFF.

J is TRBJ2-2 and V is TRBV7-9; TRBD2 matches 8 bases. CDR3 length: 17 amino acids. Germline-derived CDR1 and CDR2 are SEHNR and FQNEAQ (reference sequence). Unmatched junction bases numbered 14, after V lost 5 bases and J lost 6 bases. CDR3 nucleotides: TGTGCCAGCAGCCCTCAAGTCGGCGGGGGGCTTGCCGGGGAGCTGTTTTTT. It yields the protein CASSPQVGGGLAGELFF.

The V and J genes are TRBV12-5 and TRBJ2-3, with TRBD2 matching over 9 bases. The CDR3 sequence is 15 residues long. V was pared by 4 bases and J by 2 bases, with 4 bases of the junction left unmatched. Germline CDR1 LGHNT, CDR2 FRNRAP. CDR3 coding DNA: TGTGCTAGTGGTTGGACTAGCGTATTCACAGATACGCAGTATTTT. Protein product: CASGWTSVFTDTQYF.

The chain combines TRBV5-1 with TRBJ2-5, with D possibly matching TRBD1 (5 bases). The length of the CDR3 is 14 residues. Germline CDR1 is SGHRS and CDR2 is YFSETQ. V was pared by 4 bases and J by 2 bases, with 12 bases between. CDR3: CASSIRQKQETQYF. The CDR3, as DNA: TGCGCCAGCAGCATTAGACAGAAGCAAGAGACCCAGTACTTC.

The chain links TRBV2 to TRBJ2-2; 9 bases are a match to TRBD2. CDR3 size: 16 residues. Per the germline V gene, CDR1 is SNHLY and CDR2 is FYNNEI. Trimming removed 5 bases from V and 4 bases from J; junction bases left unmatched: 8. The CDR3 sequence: CASSSAGGRITGELFF. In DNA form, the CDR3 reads TGTGCCAGCAGTTCTGCGGGGGGGCGTATCACCGGGGAGCTGTTTTTT.

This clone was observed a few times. For the CDR3, the DNA is TGTGCCAGCAGCCGGCAGCGGGGGCGTGATCAGCCCCAGCATTTT. Its translation is CASSRQRGRDQPQHF. The rearrangement uses TRBV7-2 and TRBJ1-5; D is perhaps TRBD1 (6 bases). The CDR3 contains 15 residues. Trimming stripped 5 bases from V and 5 bases from J, with 16 bases between. Germline V gene sequence: CDR1 SGHTA, CDR2 FQGNSA.

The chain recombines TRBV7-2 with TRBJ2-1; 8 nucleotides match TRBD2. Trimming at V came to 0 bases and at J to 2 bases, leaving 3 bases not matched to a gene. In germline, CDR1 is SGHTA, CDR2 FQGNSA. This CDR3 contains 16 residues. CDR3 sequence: CASSLAGGRTYNEQFF. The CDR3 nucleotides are TGTGCCAGCAGCTTAGCAGGCGGGAGGACCTACAATGAGCAGTTCTTC.

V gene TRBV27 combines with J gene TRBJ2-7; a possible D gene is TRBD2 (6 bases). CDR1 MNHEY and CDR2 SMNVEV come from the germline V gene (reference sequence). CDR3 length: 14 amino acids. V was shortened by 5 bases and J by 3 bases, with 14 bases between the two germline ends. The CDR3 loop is CASSPSSGRYEQYF. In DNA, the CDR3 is TGTGCCAGCAGTCCAAGTAGCGGACGCTACGAGCAGTACTTC.

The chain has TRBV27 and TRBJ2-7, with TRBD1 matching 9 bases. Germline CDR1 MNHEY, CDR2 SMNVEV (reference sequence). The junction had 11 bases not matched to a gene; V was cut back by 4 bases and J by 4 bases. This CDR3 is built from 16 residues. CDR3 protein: CASSSSGTGLMYEQYF. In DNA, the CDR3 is TGTGCCAGCAGTTCCTCCGGGACAGGGCTTATGTACGAGCAGTACTTC.